This is a list of T cell receptor beta chains from one sample in a study of early T cells in non-severe SARS-CoV-2 infection. TCRdb re-derived calls from the 5' RACE reads in MiXCR, one entry per CDR3 protein. The data hold roughly 57,000 distinct CDR3 sequences, with 9.5% to 15% observed a single time. This sample comprised whole blood, obtained at baseline. Receptors originate from an adult who was a healthcare worker with PCR-confirmed SARS-CoV-2 infection or an uninfected control (not recorded which). Each CDR3 is given with its conserved first and last residue. Each record gives: V gene, D gene, clone size, J gene, CDR3 DNA, CDR3 protein. The D gene is left open where the match is weak. The size entry is marked missing in some rows and otherwise reads once, few, many or a size class.

TRBV28	TRBD1	.	TRBJ1-5	TGTGCCAGCAGCATTTCGGGACAGTCCCCTTATCAGCCCCAGCATTTT	CASSISGQSPYQPQHF
TRBV4-2	.	few	TRBJ2-1	TGTGCCAGCAGCCAAGAGGGGGGTAGCTACAATGAGCAGTTCTTC	CASSQEGGSYNEQFF
TRBV29-1	.	.	TRBJ1-1	TGCAGCGTCGGCTTCAGGGGAATGAACACTGAAGCTTTCTTT	CSVGFRGMNTEAFF
TRBV2	TRBD2	few	TRBJ2-5	TGTGCCAGCATGACGGGACTAGCGAAAAAGACCCAGTACTTC	CASMTGLAKKTQYF
TRBV7-3	TRBD2	few	TRBJ2-1	TGTGCCAGCAGCTTAGGAATAGCGGGATGGGGGCAGTTCTTC	CASSLGIAGWGQFF
TRBV11-2	TRBD2	many	TRBJ2-1	TGTGCCAGCAGCCAACTAACGGGAGGCTACAATGAGCAGTTCTTC	CASSQLTGGYNEQFF
TRBV7-8	TRBD2	medium-sized	TRBJ2-3	TGTGCCAGCAGCTTAAGTCTAGCGGGAGTGGCAGATACGCAGTATTTT	CASSLSLAGVADTQYF
TRBV7-2	.	.	TRBJ2-1	TGTGCCAGCAGCTTACGGGCAGGTTATTACAATGAGCAGTTCTTC	CASSLRAGYYNEQFF
TRBV28	.	.	TRBJ2-7	TGTGCCAGCAGTTGGGACCGACGCTACGAGCAGTACTTC	CASSWDRRYEQYF
TRBV6-5	TRBD1	.	TRBJ2-7	TGTGCCGCCGGGACAGGGATTTACGAGCAGTACTTC	CAAGTGIYEQYF
TRBV7-2	TRBD1	.	TRBJ1-1	TGTGCCAGCAGCTCGATTACAGGGGCAGCTTTCTTT	CASSSITGAAFF
TRBV2	TRBD1	.	TRBJ2-7	TGTGCCAGCAGCCCCGGGACAGGGGCCTACGAGCAGTACTTC	CASSPGTGAYEQYF
TRBV7-2	TRBD2	.	TRBJ2-7	TGTGCCAGCAGCTGGGGACTAGCGGGAGGGCCTGGGTACGAGCAGTACTTC	CASSWGLAGGPGYEQYF
TRBV12-3/TRBV12-4	.	few	TRBJ1-4	TGTGCCAGCAGTCCCTACCTGAATAATGAAAAACTGTTTTTT	CASSPYLNNEKLFF
TRBV7-2	TRBD2	once	TRBJ2-7	TGTGCCAGCAGCTCGGCCGGGACTAGCGGGAGGCGAGAATACTTC	CASSSAGTSGRREYF
TRBV25-1	TRBD2	many	TRBJ2-3	TGTGCCAGGGCGAAGGGACTAGCGGGACACTGGAGGGACACAGATACGCAGTATTTT	CARAKGLAGHWRDTDTQYF
TRBV24-1	TRBD1	.	TRBJ2-1	TGTGCCACCAGAAGGGGGCCTTCCTACAATGAGCAGTTCTTC	CATRRGPSYNEQFF
TRBV10-3	.	.	TRBJ2-2	TGTGCCGTAGCAACTTCAGCGGCATCTTTGCGGAACACCGGGGAGCTGTTTTTT	CAVATSAASLRNTGELFF
TRBV5-4	.	.	TRBJ2-1	TGTGCCAGCAGCTTTAGTACGGGACGCAATGAGCAGTTCTTC	CASSFSTGRNEQFF
TRBV2	.	few	TRBJ1-2	TGTGCCAGCAGTCGGAATCAGGGGATTAATGGCTACACCTTC	CASSRNQGINGYTF
TRBV28	.	few	TRBJ1-2	TGTGCCAGCAGTTTAGCACGCTTGAACTATGGCTACACCTTC	CASSLARLNYGYTF
TRBV7-8	TRBD2	many	TRBJ2-1	TGTGCCAGCAGCTCAAGACGACTAGCGGGAGATGAGCAGTTCTTC	CASSSRRLAGDEQFF
TRBV6-1	.	.	TRBJ2-1	TGTGCCAGCAGTGCTCGGGGGCGCGGGGGCGATGAGCAGTTCTTC	CASSARGRGGDEQFF
TRBV9	TRBD2	few	TRBJ2-1	TGTGCCAGCAGCTTTTTAGCGGGAGGGAACAATGAGCAGTTCTTC	CASSFLAGGNNEQFF
TRBV7-8	TRBD2	few	TRBJ2-7	TGTGCCAGCAGCCCAAGCGGGAGCCCCTACGAGCAGTACTTC	CASSPSGSPYEQYF
TRBV28	.	few	TRBJ1-5	TGTGCCAGCAGTTCCCCCGCCGAGCCCCAGCATTTT	CASSSPAEPQHF
TRBV6-1	TRBD2	medium-sized	TRBJ2-3	TGTGCCAGCAGTGGGACTAGCGGGTTAACAGATACGCAGTATTTT	CASSGTSGLTDTQYF
TRBV12-5	TRBD1	many	TRBJ1-1	TGTGCTAGCTCAACCGGGACAGGCTTCATGAACACTGAAGCTTTCTTT	CASSTGTGFMNTEAFF
TRBV9	TRBD1	few	TRBJ2-1	TGTGCCAGCAGCAACGGACAGGGAATTTTTGAGGAGCAGTTCTTC	CASSNGQGIFEEQFF
TRBV5-5	.	few	TRBJ1-1	TGTGCCAGCAGCTTGGTGGCGGGTACGGGTACTGAAGCTTTCTTT	CASSLVAGTGTEAFF
TRBV4-1	.	.	TRBJ1-3	TGCGCCAGCAGTCCTCCACAGAGACTCTCTGGAAACACCATATATTTT	CASSPPQRLSGNTIYF
TRBV5-1	TRBD2	many	TRBJ2-3	TGCGCCAGCAGGGGGACTAGCGGAGTATCAAGCACAGATACGCAGTATTTT	CASRGTSGVSSTDTQYF
TRBV3-1	.	many	TRBJ1-1	TGTGCCAGCAGCCATGGGGCAGCGAACACTGAAGCTTTCTTT	CASSHGAANTEAFF
TRBV7-9	.	many	TRBJ2-6	TGTGCCAGCAGCTCTGCTGGGGCCAACGTCCTGACTTTC	CASSSAGANVLTF
TRBV7-2	.	.	TRBJ2-3	TGTGCCAGCAGCTTAGACGCCTCGGCGGGACCCACAGATACGCAGTATTTT	CASSLDASAGPTDTQYF
TRBV9	.	few	TRBJ2-7	TGTGCCAGCAGCGTAGATAAAAGGACCGAGCAGTACTTC	CASSVDKRTEQYF
TRBV20-1	TRBD1	.	TRBJ2-7	TGCAGTGTTAACCGGGACAGCTACGAGCAGTACTTC	CSVNRDSYEQYF
TRBV20-1	.	few	TRBJ2-3	TGCAGTGCTAGAGCCTGGCTAGGGGTAAAGGACACGCAGTATTTT	CSARAWLGVKDTQYF
TRBV9	.	.	TRBJ2-1	TGTGCCAGCAGCGAGGGAGTTCTGTCCTACAATGAGCAGTTCTTC	CASSEGVLSYNEQFF
TRBV7-8	TRBD2	few	TRBJ2-2	TGTGCCAGCAGCTTAGCGGGCGGGAGATATACCGGGGAGCTGTTTTTT	CASSLAGGRYTGELFF
TRBV11-2	TRBD2	.	TRBJ2-3	TGTGCCAGCAGCTTCGGGGTTGGCGGGAGTATATCGACAGATACGCAGTATTTT	CASSFGVGGSISTDTQYF
TRBV28	.	many	TRBJ1-2	TGTGCCAGCAGTCCCACCCTAGTAGGCTACACCTTC	CASSPTLVGYTF
TRBV6-2/TRBV6-3	TRBD2	many	TRBJ2-1	TGTGCCAGCAGTGAGGCCGGGACTAGCGGGAGAGGTGAGCAGTTCTTC	CASSEAGTSGRGEQFF
TRBV6-6	TRBD2	.	TRBJ2-3	TGTGCCAGCAGTTCCTTCGGGGCTAGCGGCGTCACAGATACGCAGTATTTT	CASSSFGASGVTDTQYF
TRBV7-9	TRBD2	few	TRBJ2-3	TGTGCCAGCAGCCCGGGACGGACTAGCGTGACTTCAGATACGCAGTATTTT	CASSPGRTSVTSDTQYF
TRBV20-1	TRBD2	few	TRBJ2-7	TGCAGTGCCCCCGGCGGGAGTGGCGACGAGCAGTACTTC	CSAPGGSGDEQYF
TRBV7-8	TRBD1	few	TRBJ1-2	TGTGCCAGCAGCATCCGCCTCGCCGGGACAGGGGACTATGGCTACACCTTC	CASSIRLAGTGDYGYTF
TRBV9	TRBD1	many	TRBJ2-7	TGTGCCAGCAGCGCAATGGGACAGGGGACCTACGAGCAGTACTTC	CASSAMGQGTYEQYF
TRBV2	.	many	TRBJ2-7	TGTGCCAGCAGTGAAGCGGGCTGGTCCTACGAGCAGTACTTC	CASSEAGWSYEQYF
TRBV5-5	.	many	TRBJ2-1	TGTGCCAGCAGCTTACGCTACCTTGGGCAGTTCTTC	CASSLRYLGQFF
TRBV7-9	.	few	TRBJ2-5	TGTGCCAGCAGCTTACTACAGACCCAAGAGACCCAGTACTTC	CASSLLQTQETQYF
TRBV7-9	.	.	TRBJ2-1	TGTGCCAGCAGCTTAGTGGGCGTGGATGAGCAGTTCTTC	CASSLVGVDEQFF
TRBV6-6	TRBD2	few	TRBJ2-7	TGTGCCAGCAGTTACTCGATGCTAGCGGGAGGTCTGGACGAGCAGTACTTC	CASSYSMLAGGLDEQYF